This T cell receptor (beta chain) came from a study of blood T cell repertoires in COVID-19. Assay used: immunoSEQ multiplex PCR; TCRdb lists only in-frame clones, some missing. The table records about 330,000 clones, roughly 82% of them present only once. Germline V lookup: CDR1 KGHSH, CDR2 LQKENI. CDR3 size: 12 residues. V lost 2 bases, J lost 3 bases, and 5 bases lay in between. The V and J genes are TRBV18 and TRBJ2-7; D remains ambiguous. This TCR was recovered from a woman between 50 and 59 years old with acute or convalescent COVID-19. The specimen sequenced was peripheral blood. The CDR3 spells CASSPVHYEQYF. In nucleotides, the CDR3 is TGTGCCAGCTCACCAGTACACTACGAGCAGTACTTC.